A selection of T cell receptor beta chains follows, all from one sample in a study of OX40 agonist ivuxolimab in advanced cancers. Measured with immunoSEQ multiplex PCR; TCRdb has only the in-frame clones, and not every one. Of about 13,000 clones in the sample, 82% are singletons; the top ten hold about 40%. The input for sequencing was CD4+ or CD8+ T cells sorted from blood, taken in a trial of the OX40 agonist ivuxolimab. The receptors stem from an adult with an advanced solid tumor such as melanoma, head and neck, liver or kidney cancer. CDR3s include the opening cysteine and the closing phenylalanine or tryptophan. The D gene is left open where the match is weak. Size tells how often a clone was seen (once, few, many) or the class of an expanded clone, and some rows leave it out.

v_gene	d_gene	abundance	j_gene	CDR3aa	CDR3nt
TRBV5-1	TRBD1	-	TRBJ1-1	CASSLETGMNTEAFF	TGCGCCAGCAGCTTGGAGACAGGGATGAACACTGAAGCTTTCTTT
TRBV28	TRBD2	-	TRBJ2-7	CANSPGGRAYEQYF	TGTGCCAACTCCCCGGGAGGGAGGGCCTACGAGCAGTACTTC
TRBV19	-	-	TRBJ2-1	CASTPDSFYNEQFF	TGTGCCAGTACTCCGGACAGTTTCTACAATGAGCAGTTCTTC
TRBV4-3	-	-	TRBJ1-2	CASSQLALTGGRDYGYTF	TGCGCCAGCAGCCAGTTGGCTCTAACGGGGGGGCGCGATTATGGCTACACCTTC
TRBV6-5	TRBD1	-	TRBJ2-7	CASSKRDSSYEQYF	TGTGCCAGCAGCAAAAGGGACAGCTCCTACGAGCAGTACTTC
TRBV7-9	TRBD2	-	TRBJ2-3	CASSPTGGGTGTQYF	TGTGCCAGCAGCCCCACCGGGGGGGGTACAGGTACGCAGTATTTT
TRBV15	-	-	TRBJ2-3	CATSSSPVDTQYF	TGTGCCACCAGCAGTTCCCCGGTAGATACGCAGTATTTT
TRBV11-2	TRBD2	-	TRBJ2-3	CASSLDQLASLYTQYF	TGTGCCAGCAGCTTAGATCAACTAGCGAGCCTTTATACGCAGTATTTT
TRBV4-3	-	-	TRBJ2-3	CASSQTRAVGDTQYF	TGCGCCAGCAGCCAAACCCGAGCCGTCGGGGATACGCAGTATTTT
TRBV5-1	TRBD1	-	TRBJ2-7	CASSLETGRMGEQYF	TGCGCCAGCAGCTTGGAGACAGGGAGAATGGGCGAGCAGTACTTC
TRBV28	-	-	TRBJ2-5	CASSLRDTGIQETQYF	TGTGCCAGCAGTTTAAGGGACACGGGAATCCAAGAGACCCAGTACTTC
TRBV9	-	-	TRBJ1-6	CASSVGQGGSPLHF	TGTGCCAGCAGCGTAGGTCAGGGAGGTTCACCCCTCCACTTT
TRBV15	-	-	TRBJ2-7	CATSSGPSEISYEQYF	TGTGCCACCAGCAGCGGCCCTAGCGAGATCTCCTACGAGCAGTACTTC
TRBV27	-	hyperexpanded	TRBJ2-7	CASSLGQDYEQYF	TGTGCCAGCAGTCTCGGACAGGACTATGAGCAGTACTTC